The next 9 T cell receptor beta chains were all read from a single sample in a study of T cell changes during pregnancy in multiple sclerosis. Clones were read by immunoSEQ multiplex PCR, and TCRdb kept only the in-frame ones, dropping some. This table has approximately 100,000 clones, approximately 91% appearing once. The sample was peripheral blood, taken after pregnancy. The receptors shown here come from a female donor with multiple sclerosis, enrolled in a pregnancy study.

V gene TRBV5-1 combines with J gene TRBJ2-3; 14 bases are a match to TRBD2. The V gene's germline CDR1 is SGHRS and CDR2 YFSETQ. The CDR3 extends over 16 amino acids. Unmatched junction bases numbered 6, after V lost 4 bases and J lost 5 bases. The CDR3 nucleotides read TGCGCCAGCAGCCCCGGACTAGCGGGGGGCCAAGATACGCAGTATTTT. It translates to CASSPGLAGGQDTQYF.

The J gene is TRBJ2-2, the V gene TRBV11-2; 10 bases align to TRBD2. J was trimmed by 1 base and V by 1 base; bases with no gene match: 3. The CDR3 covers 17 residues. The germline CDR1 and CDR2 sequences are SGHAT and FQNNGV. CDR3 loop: CASSLVGTSENTGELFF. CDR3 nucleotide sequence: TGTGCCAGCAGCTTAGTGGGGACTAGCGAGAACACCGGGGAGCTGTTTTTT. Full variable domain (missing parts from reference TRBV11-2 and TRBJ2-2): EAGVAQSPRYKIIEKRQSVAFWCNPISGHATLYWYQQILGQGPKLLIQFQNNGVVDDSQLPKDRFSAERLKGVDSTLKIQPAKLEDSAVYLCASSLVGTSENTGELFFGEGSRLTVL.

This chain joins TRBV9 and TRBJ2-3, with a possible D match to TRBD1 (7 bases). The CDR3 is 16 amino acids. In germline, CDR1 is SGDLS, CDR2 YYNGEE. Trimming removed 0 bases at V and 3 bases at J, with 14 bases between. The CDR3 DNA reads TGTGCCAGCAGCGTAGCCGGGGGACAGACTACAGATACGCAGTATTTT. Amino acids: CASSVAGGQTTDTQYF.

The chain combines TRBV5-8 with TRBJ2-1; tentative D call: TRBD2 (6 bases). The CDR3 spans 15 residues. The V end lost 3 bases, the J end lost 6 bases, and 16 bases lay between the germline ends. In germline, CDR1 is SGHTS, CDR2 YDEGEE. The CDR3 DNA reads TGTGCCAGCAGCTCCCCCCAGGAGGGGATCAATGAGCAGTTCTTC. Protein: CASSSPQEGINEQFF.

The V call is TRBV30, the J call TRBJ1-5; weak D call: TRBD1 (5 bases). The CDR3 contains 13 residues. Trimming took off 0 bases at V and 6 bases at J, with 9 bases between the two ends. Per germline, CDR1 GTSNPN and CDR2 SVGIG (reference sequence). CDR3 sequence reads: CAWSVREGQPQHF. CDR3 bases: TGTGCCTGGAGTGTCAGGGAAGGTCAGCCCCAGCATTTT.

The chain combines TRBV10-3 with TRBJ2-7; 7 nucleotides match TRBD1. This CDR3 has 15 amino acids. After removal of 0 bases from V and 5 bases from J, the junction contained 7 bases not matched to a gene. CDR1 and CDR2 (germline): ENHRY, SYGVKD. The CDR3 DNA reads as TGTGCCATCAGTGAGTCAGGGAAGGGGGCCCACGAGCAGTACTTC. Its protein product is CAISESGKGAHEQYF.

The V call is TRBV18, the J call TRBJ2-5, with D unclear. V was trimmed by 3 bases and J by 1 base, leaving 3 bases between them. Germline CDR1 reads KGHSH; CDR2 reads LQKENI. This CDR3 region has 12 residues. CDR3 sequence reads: CASSPLQETQYF. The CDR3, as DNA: TGTGCCAGCTCACCTCTCCAAGAGACCCAGTACTTC. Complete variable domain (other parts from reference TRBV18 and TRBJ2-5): NAGVMQNPRHLVRRRGQEARLRCSPMKGHSHVYWYRQLPEEGLKFMVYLQKENIIDESGMPKERFSAEFPKEGPSILRIQQVVRGDSAAYFCASSPLQETQYFGPGTRLLVL.

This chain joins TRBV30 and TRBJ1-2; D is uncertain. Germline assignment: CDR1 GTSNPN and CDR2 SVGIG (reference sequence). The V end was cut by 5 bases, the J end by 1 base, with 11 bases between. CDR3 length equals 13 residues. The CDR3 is CAWSPFGNYGYTF. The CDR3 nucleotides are TGTGCCTGGTCCCCTTTCGGTAACTATGGCTACACCTTC.

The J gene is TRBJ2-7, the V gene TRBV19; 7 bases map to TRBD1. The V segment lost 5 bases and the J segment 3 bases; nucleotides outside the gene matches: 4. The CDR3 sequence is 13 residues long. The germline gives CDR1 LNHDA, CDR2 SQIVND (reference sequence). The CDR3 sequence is CASSPGTDYEQYF. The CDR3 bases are TGTGCCAGTAGTCCCGGGACAGACTACGAGCAGTACTTC.